The 28 T cell receptor beta chains presented below share a single source sample, sequenced in a study of PD-1 blockade in classical Hodgkin lymphoma. The time point: newly diagnosed, previously untreated cHL patient sample. Out of thawed PBMCs, magnetic negative selection purified CD4+ T cells. Here immunoSEQ multiplex PCR was the method, and the copy in TCRdb shows in-frame clones only, minus some. The sample shows about 21,000 clones, over 75% of them seen only once. The material sequenced was CD4+ T cells from blood. These receptors all stem from a human donor with classical Hodgkin lymphoma.

The gene calls are TRBV11-3 and TRBJ2-7; a weak D match, TRBD2 (5 bases). Germline loops: CDR1 SGHNT, CDR2 YENEEA. The CDR3 is 12 residues long. The V and J ends lost 1 base and 7 bases respectively, with 8 bases between them. CDR3 amino acids: CASSLAGKEQYF. CDR3 DNA sequence: TGTGCCAGCAGCTTAGCGGGGAAGGAGCAGTACTTC.

The rearrangement uses TRBV4-1 and TRBJ2-1, with D perhaps matching TRBD1 (5 bases). V lost 8 bases and J 4 bases, leaving 15 bases between the germline ends. The germline CDR1 and CDR2 sequences are MGHRA and YSYEKL. CDR3 length: 14 residues. For the CDR3, the DNA is TGCGCCAGCGAAGACAGTGCCCTGTACAATGAGCAGTTCTTC. The encoded protein is CASEDSALYNEQFF.

The rearrangement uses TRBV5-4 and TRBJ2-1; a possible D gene is TRBD2 (6 bases). V lost 4 bases to trimming and J lost 0 bases, with 11 bases between them. This CDR3 spans 15 amino acids. In germline, CDR1 is SGHNT, CDR2 YYREEE (reference sequence). The CDR3 DNA reads TGTGCCAGCAGCCACGCGGGGACCTCCTACAATGAGCAGTTCTTC. Encoded protein: CASSHAGTSYNEQFF.

The genes are TRBV16 and TRBJ2-7; 11 nucleotides line up with TRBD2. The ends lost 0 bases at V and 3 bases at J; junction bases unmatched: 7. CDR3 length: 17 residues. The V gene's germline CDR1 is KGHSY and CDR2 FQNENV. The CDR3 region is CASSQSGLAGGSYEQYF. In nucleotides, the CDR3 is TGTGCCAGCAGCCAATCGGGGCTAGCGGGAGGTAGCTACGAGCAGTACTTC.

The chain combines TRBV16 with TRBJ2-7; D gene uncertain. The germline V gene has CDR1 KGHSY and CDR2 FQNENV. V was clipped by 4 bases and J by 1 base, with 11 bases between them. The CDR3 loop spans 14 amino acids. The CDR3 is CASSPGLASYEQYF. The CDR3 DNA sequence: TGTGCCAGCAGCCCTGGGTTAGCTTCCTACGAGCAGTACTTC. Together with reference TRBV16 and TRBJ2-7, the CDR3 gives the full variable domain: GEEVAQTPKHLVRGEGQKAKLYCAPIKGHSYVFWYQQVLKNEFKFLISFQNENVFDETGMPKERFSAKCLPNSPCSLEIQATKLEDSAVYFCASSPGLASYEQYFGPGTRLTVT.

The V and J genes are TRBV5-4 and TRBJ2-1, with 7 nucleotides matching TRBD2. Germline CDR1 reads SGHNT; CDR2 reads YYREEE (reference sequence). Trimming removed 3 bases from V and 0 bases from J; junction bases left unmatched: 9. This CDR3 is 17 amino acids long. CDR3 in DNA: TGTGCCAGCAGCTCCCCCATGGGAGGGGCCTCCTACAATGAGCAGTTCTTC. Translated: CASSSPMGGASYNEQFF.

The CDR3 DNA is TGTGCCAGCTCACCCGGTGGCAGCCTCAATTCACCCCTCCACTTT. It codes for CASSPGGSLNSPLHF. The J gene is TRBJ1-6, the V gene TRBV18; D is uncertain. V was cut by 3 bases and J by 7 bases, with 13 bases left in between. CDR1 KGHSH and CDR2 LQKENI come from the germline V gene. There are 15 residues in the CDR3.

CDR3 in amino acids: CASSYDPRVSYEQYF. In DNA form, the CDR3 reads TGTGCCAGCAGTTACGATCCCAGGGTCTCCTACGAGCAGTACTTC. The J gene is TRBJ2-5, the V gene TRBV6-6, with D possibly matching TRBD1 (5 bases). The J call may be incorrect, as the DNA end agrees better with TRBJ2-7. Germline lookup yields CDR1 MNHNY and CDR2 SVGAGI (reference sequence). The CDR3 consists of 15 residues.

The rearrangement links TRBV11-3 to TRBJ2-3; D unclear. The germline V gene has CDR1 SGHNT and CDR2 YENEEA. V was shortened by 5 bases and J by 1 base, with 10 bases between the two germline ends. This CDR3 is 14 amino acids long. The CDR3 spells CASSPPGGTDTQYF. In DNA form, the CDR3 reads TGTGCCAGCAGCCCTCCGGGCGGCACAGATACGCAGTATTTT.

This clone was detected only once. This chain links TRBV5-1 with TRBJ2-7; no reliable D call. V was shortened by 2 bases and J by 0 bases, with 9 bases between the two germline ends. CDR3 length: 14 residues. Germline V gene lookup returns CDR1 SGHRS and CDR2 YFSETQ. The CDR3 region is CASSLSHNSYEQYF. CDR3 nucleotide sequence: TGCGCCAGCAGCTTAAGCCACAACTCCTACGAGCAGTACTTC. The full variable domain, rest sourced from reference TRBV5-1 and TRBJ2-7, is KAGVTQTPRYLIKTRGQQVTLSCSPISGHRSVSWYQQTPGQGLQFLFEYFSETQRNKGNFPGRFSGRQFSNSRSEMNVSTLELGDSALYLCASSLSHNSYEQYFGPGTRLTVT.

The rearrangement joins TRBV15 to TRBJ2-1, with 8 bases lining up with TRBD1. The CDR3 loop spans 16 amino acids. The J segment lost 2 bases and the V segment lost 0 bases, leaving 3 bases of the junction unmatched. CDR1 LNHNV and CDR2 YYDKDF come from the germline V gene (reference sequence). The CDR3 region is CATSRERQGPYNEQFF. The CDR3 DNA reads as TGTGCCACCAGCAGAGAGCGACAGGGGCCCTACAATGAGCAGTTCTTC.

The V gene is TRBV29-1, the J gene TRBJ2-3; no reliable D call. Trimming shortened V by 7 bases and J by 2 bases, and 13 bases separated the two germline ends. CDR1 is SQVTM and CDR2 is ANQGSEA in the germline V gene. The CDR3 covers 13 residues. CDR3 sequence: CSARPASTDTQYF. The CDR3 bases are TGCAGCGCTCGACCCGCTTCCACAGATACGCAGTATTTT.

The V call is TRBV9, the J call TRBJ1-3; D is undetermined. Trimming took off 0 bases at V and 0 bases at J, with 10 bases between the two ends. This CDR3 has 16 amino acids. CDR1 and CDR2 (germline): SGDLS, YYNGEE. The CDR3 sequence: CASSVDLSSSGNTIYF. The DNA of the CDR3 is TGTGCCAGCAGCGTAGACCTCTCGAGCTCTGGAAACACCATATATTTT.

CDR3 nucleotides: TGTGCCAGCAGCTTAGAGGGACTAGCGGGACCTATAGCCAAAAACATTCAGTACTTC. Its protein is CASSLEGLAGPIAKNIQYF. This chain links TRBV11-2 with TRBJ2-4; 13 bases agree with TRBD2. With V trimmed by 0 bases and J by 0 bases, 5 bases remained unmatched. The CDR3 length is 19 residues. Germline CDR1 reads SGHAT; CDR2 reads FQNNGV.

The table lists this clone with a count of one. This chain links TRBV5-1 with TRBJ1-4; 8 bases align to TRBD1. The CDR3 contains 15 residues. Losses at the gene ends were 4 bases for V and 8 bases for J; bases not matched to a gene: 10. The germline CDR1 and CDR2 sequences are SGHRS and YFSETQ. As DNA, the CDR3 is TGCGCCAGCAGCCAGGGACAGGCCGGCGGGGAAAAACTGTTTTTT. It encodes CASSQGQAGGEKLFF.

The V gene is TRBV28, the J gene TRBJ2-3, with D tentatively TRBD1 or TRBD2 (6 bases each). The CDR3 has 15 residues. V gave up 5 bases and J gave up 1 base, with 13 bases separating them. Germline V gene sequence: CDR1 MDHEN, CDR2 SYDVKM. CDR3: CASSLRGGGTDTQYF. CDR3 DNA sequence: TGTGCCAGCAGTCTCAGGGGAGGAGGCACAGATACGCAGTATTTT.

DNA for the CDR3: TGTGCCAGCAGCCAAGATGGCGGCGGCACCGGGGAGCTGTTTTTT. Protein product: CASSQDGGGTGELFF. The rearrangement links TRBV4-2 to TRBJ2-2; D is uncertain. The V end was cut by 0 bases, the J end by 4 bases, with 9 bases between. This CDR3 is 15 amino acids long. Germline V gives CDR1 LGHNA, CDR2 YNFKEQ.

The chain is built from TRBV5-6 and TRBJ1-2; 8 nucleotides match TRBD1. Germline V lookup: CDR1 SGHDT, CDR2 YYEEEE. Losses at the gene ends were 2 bases for V and 8 bases for J; bases not matched to a gene: 5. There are 13 residues in the CDR3. CDR3 in DNA: TGTGCCAGCAGCTTAGGACAGGGCGGCGGCTACACCTTC. This sequence encodes CASSLGQGGGYTF.

This clone was detected once. The chain links TRBV7-9 to TRBJ1-2, with 7 bases fitting TRBD1. The CDR3 runs to 15 residues. The V gene end was trimmed by 2 bases and the J gene end by 6 bases; junction bases not matched to a gene: 9. From germline, CDR1 is SEHNR and CDR2 FQNEAQ (reference sequence). The CDR3 protein is CASSLLTGREDGYTF. DNA of the CDR3: TGTGCCAGCAGCTTACTGACAGGGAGAGAGGATGGCTACACCTTC.

This chain links TRBV10-3 with TRBJ2-7; D might be TRBD1 or TRBD2, each matching 5 bases. The V gene lost 5 bases and the J gene lost 3 bases, with 14 bases spanning the gap. Germline V gene data show CDR1 as ENHRY and CDR2 as SYGVKD. The length of the CDR3 is 14 residues. CDR3 sequence (DNA): TGTGCCATCAGTATGAGGGACGGAATCTACGAGCAGTACTTC. It is translated as CAISMRDGIYEQYF.

The rearrangement joins TRBV6-1 to TRBJ2-7; 8 bases map to TRBD2. The junction had 10 bases not matched to a gene; V was cut back by 6 bases and J by 3 bases. The CDR3 sequence is 15 residues long. Germline CDR1 MNHNS, CDR2 SASEGT. The CDR3 DNA reads TGTGCCAGCAGCAAAACCCAGCGGGAGAGCTACGAGCAGTACTTC. It translates to CASSKTQRESYEQYF.

This chain links TRBV19 with TRBJ1-5; 10 bases align to TRBD1. Germline lookup yields CDR1 LNHDA and CDR2 SQIVND (reference sequence). V shed 10 bases and J 1 base; nucleotides not matched to a gene: 16. The CDR3 has 18 amino acids. CDR3: CATDRQGASLGSNQPQHF. The CDR3 nucleotides are TGTGCCACCGATAGACAGGGGGCGTCCCTTGGGAGCAATCAGCCCCAGCATTTT.

The V and J genes are TRBV6-5 and TRBJ2-1, with a weak D call TRBD1 (6 bases). Germline V gives CDR1 MNHEY, CDR2 SVGAGI. The CDR3 spans 15 residues. Trimming left V 6 bases short and J 2 bases short, with 14 bases between. Here the CDR3 reads CASRPAGAPYNEQFF. As DNA, the CDR3 is TGTGCCAGCAGACCAGCAGGGGCGCCCTACAATGAGCAGTTCTTC.

This rearrangement joins TRBV19 to TRBJ1-5; no firm D call. V was pared by 1 base and J by 3 bases, with 10 bases between. There are 15 residues in the CDR3. From germline, CDR1 is LNHDA and CDR2 SQIVND (reference sequence). Here the CDR3 DNA reads TGTGCCAGTAGTATAGCCGCCCGCGACAATCAGCCCCAGCATTTT. It encodes CASSIAARDNQPQHF.

The chain employs TRBV7-3 and TRBJ2-1; 13 nucleotides agree with TRBD2. The CDR3 is 16 amino acids. Per the germline V gene, CDR1 is SGHTA and CDR2 is FQGTGA. Losses at the gene ends were 5 bases for V and 6 bases for J; bases not matched to a gene: 7. The CDR3 DNA reads as TGTGCCAGCAGCACCCAGGGACTAGCGGGACTCAATGAGCAGTTCTTC. As protein: CASSTQGLAGLNEQFF.

The sample holds a few counts of this clone. The chain is built from TRBV15 and TRBJ2-5, with a possible D match to TRBD2 (5 bases). V gave up 0 bases and J gave up 6 bases, with 14 bases separating them. CDR1 is LNHNV, CDR2 YYDKDF, per germline (reference sequence). There are 15 residues in the CDR3. The CDR3 region has the DNA TGTGCCACCAGCAGAGATCGGGGTTCGGGCCAGACCCAGTACTTC. It yields the protein CATSRDRGSGQTQYF. The whole variable domain, filled in from reference TRBV15 and TRBJ2-5, reads DAMVIQNPRYQVTQFGKPVTLSCSQTLNHNVMYWYQQKSSQAPKLLFHYYDKDFNNEADTPDNFQSRRPNTSFCFLDIRSPGLGDTAMYLCATSRDRGSGQTQYFGPGTRLLVL.

The rearrangement links TRBV5-1 to TRBJ2-3, with D unclear. Germline V gives CDR1 SGHRS, CDR2 YFSETQ. Trimming removed 2 bases from V and 5 bases from J, with 3 bases in between. CDR3 length equals 11 residues. This chain's CDR3 is CASSLGDTQYF. CDR3 bases: TGCGCCAGCAGCTTAGGAGATACGCAGTATTTT. The full variable domain, its missing parts supplied by reference TRBV5-1 and TRBJ2-3, is KAGVTQTPRYLIKTRGQQVTLSCSPISGHRSVSWYQQTPGQGLQFLFEYFSETQRNKGNFPGRFSGRQFSNSRSEMNVSTLELGDSALYLCASSLGDTQYFGPGTRLTVL.

The V and J genes are TRBV5-1 and TRBJ2-7; D call uncertain. The V end lost 1 base, the J end lost 5 bases, and 10 bases lay between the germline ends. Germline lookup yields CDR1 SGHRS and CDR2 YFSETQ. The CDR3 consists of 13 residues. Here the CDR3 DNA reads TGCGCCAGCAGCTTGTTACCGTGGGACGAGCAGTACTTC. Its translation: CASSLLPWDEQYF.